The 3 T cell receptor beta chains reported below all come from one sample, sequenced in a study of control samples from healthy donors and cancer patients (dated by TCRdb to 2019 to 2021). Receptor amplification or capture employed the immunoSEQ multiplex PCR assay. TCRdb holds this immuneACCESS table with in-frame rearrangements only. Some clones are missing; in checked studies, unresolved V genes explain under half, and the rest has no known cause. The sample yields approximately 160,000 clones; roughly nine tenths were counted once. Roughly 0.7% of the sample is held by the ten biggest clonotypes. Specimen: blood. These receptors were taken from a woman in her thirties in good health.

This chain uses TRBV7-9 with TRBJ2-7; TRBD2 agrees at 8 bases. This CDR3 has 16 residues. Germline V gives CDR1 SEHNR, CDR2 FQNEAQ (reference sequence). The V and J ends lost 5 bases and 2 bases, in that order; junction bases with no gene match: 11. The CDR3 sequence is CASSEGATSATYEQYF. The CDR3 DNA is TGTGCCAGCAGCGAAGGGGCGACTAGCGCCACCTACGAGCAGTACTTC.

V is TRBV10-2 and J is TRBJ2-7; D may correspond to TRBD1 or TRBD2 (5 bases each). Germline V lookup: CDR1 WSHSY, CDR2 SAAADI. The CDR3 totals 13 residues. V was shortened by 3 bases and J by 2 bases, with 8 bases between the two germline ends. The DNA for the CDR3 is TGCGCCAGCAGTGATACGGGGCCCTACGAGCAGTACTTC. This translates into CASSDTGPYEQYF.

This clone was observed once. The J gene is TRBJ1-2, the V gene TRBV24-1; D call uncertain. The CDR3 spans 14 residues. Germline CDR1 reads KGHDR; CDR2 reads SFDVKD. V lost 3 bases and J lost 6, with 13 bases in between. In DNA form, the CDR3 reads TGTGCCACCAGTGATCCCCAGACCGGGGATGGCTACACCTTC. This gives the protein CATSDPQTGDGYTF.